Listed below are T cell receptor beta chains from one sample, sequenced in a study of shared clonotypes between healthy human individuals. Clones were read by immunoSEQ multiplex PCR, and TCRdb kept only the in-frame ones, dropping some. The sample includes around 1.9 million clones, roughly 91% of them seen just once. The sample was naive CD8+ T cells from PBMCs. These receptors all come from a man between 18 and 35 years old in good health. Some clones in this sample may be carry-over from other donors' samples. CDR3s include the opening cysteine and the closing phenylalanine or tryptophan. Fields, in order: CDR3 protein, CDR3 DNA, J gene, V gene, clone size, D gene. The D gene is left open where the match is weak. Expanded clones are given a class, and other clones once, few, many or no size at all.

cdr3_aa: CASRDRGRFGYTF
cdr3_nt: TGTGCCAGCAGGGACAGGGGGCGCTTTGGCTACACCTTC
j_call: TRBJ1-2
v_call: TRBV27
clone_size: NA
d_call: TRBD1

cdr3_aa: CASSVRAATYQETQYF
cdr3_nt: TGTGCCAGCAGCGTAAGGGCAGCAACATACCAAGAGACCCAGTACTTC
j_call: TRBJ2-5
v_call: TRBV9
clone_size: NA
d_call: NA

cdr3_aa: CASSSPNLGPTGELFF
cdr3_nt: TGCGCCAGCAGCTCGCCGAATTTGGGACCCACCGGGGAGCTGTTTTTT
j_call: TRBJ2-2
v_call: TRBV4-1
clone_size: NA
d_call: NA

cdr3_aa: CATTVEWSYEQYF
cdr3_nt: TGTGCCACCACGGTAGAGTGGTCCTACGAGCAGTACTTC
j_call: TRBJ2-7
v_call: TRBV6-1
clone_size: NA
d_call: NA

cdr3_aa: CASSEYLSGRTDEQFF
cdr3_nt: TGCGCCAGCAGTGAATATCTTAGCGGGAGGACCGATGAGCAGTTCTTC
j_call: TRBJ2-1
v_call: TRBV10-1
clone_size: NA
d_call: TRBD2

cdr3_aa: CASSYRASEQYF
cdr3_nt: TGTGCCAGCAGCTATCGGGCCTCCGAGCAGTACTTC
j_call: TRBJ2-7
v_call: TRBV27
clone_size: NA
d_call: NA

cdr3_aa: CASSLQPGLNTEAFF
cdr3_nt: TGTGCCAGCAGCTTACAACCGGGACTAAACACTGAAGCTTTCTTT
j_call: TRBJ1-1
v_call: TRBV7-9
clone_size: few
d_call: NA

cdr3_aa: CASSLSGAYEQYF
cdr3_nt: TGTGCCAGCAGCTTGTCGGGAGCCTACGAGCAGTACTTC
j_call: TRBJ2-7
v_call: TRBV5-6
clone_size: NA
d_call: NA

cdr3_aa: CASGLTGGKSYNEQFF
cdr3_nt: TGTGCCAGCGGACTCACAGGGGGCAAATCCTACAATGAGCAGTTCTTC
j_call: TRBJ2-1
v_call: TRBV9
clone_size: NA
d_call: TRBD1

cdr3_aa: CASRRLAGGLGADTQYF
cdr3_nt: TGTGCCAGCAGACGACTAGCGGGAGGGCTAGGGGCAGATACGCAGTATTTT
j_call: TRBJ2-3
v_call: TRBV28
clone_size: NA
d_call: TRBD2

cdr3_aa: CASSPRGGEKLFF
cdr3_nt: TGTGCCAGCAGCCCCCGGGGTGGTGAAAAACTGTTTTTT
j_call: TRBJ1-4
v_call: TRBV9
clone_size: NA
d_call: NA

cdr3_aa: CASSLWSRDEQFF
cdr3_nt: TGTGCCAGCAGTTTATGGTCCCGGGATGAGCAGTTCTTC
j_call: TRBJ2-1
v_call: TRBV27
clone_size: NA
d_call: NA

cdr3_aa: CASSQSRQGSTGANVLTF
cdr3_nt: TGCGCCAGCAGTCAATCCCGACAGGGTTCTACTGGGGCCAACGTCCTGACTTTC
j_call: TRBJ2-6
v_call: TRBV23-1
clone_size: NA
d_call: TRBD1

cdr3_aa: CASSLGPLAGASYNEQFF
cdr3_nt: TGTGCCAGCAGCTTAGGGCCCCTAGCGGGAGCCTCCTACAATGAGCAGTTCTTC
j_call: TRBJ2-1
v_call: TRBV7-2
clone_size: NA
d_call: TRBD2

cdr3_aa: CASSNRYEQYF
cdr3_nt: TGTGCCAGTAGTAACAGGTACGAGCAGTACTTC
j_call: TRBJ2-7
v_call: TRBV19
clone_size: NA
d_call: NA

cdr3_aa: CASSDGHIRAYEQYF
cdr3_nt: TGTGCCAGCAGTGACGGACACATCAGGGCCTACGAGCAGTACTTC
j_call: TRBJ2-7
v_call: TRBV6-1
clone_size: NA
d_call: NA

cdr3_aa: CASSKEGNTEAFF
cdr3_nt: TGTGCCAGCAGCAAAGAGGGGAACACTGAAGCTTTCTTT
j_call: TRBJ1-1
v_call: TRBV9
clone_size: NA
d_call: NA

cdr3_aa: CASNPRSETDTQYF
cdr3_nt: TGTGCCAGCAACCCCCGGAGCGAGACAGATACGCAGTATTTT
j_call: TRBJ2-3
v_call: TRBV7-9
clone_size: NA
d_call: NA

cdr3_aa: CASRGLLRNGLNTEAFF
cdr3_nt: TGTGCCAGCAGGGGGCTACTGAGAAATGGGCTGAACACTGAAGCTTTCTTT
j_call: TRBJ1-1
v_call: TRBV11-2
clone_size: few
d_call: NA

cdr3_aa: CASSIAAVTDTQYF
cdr3_nt: TGTGCCAGTAGTATTGCAGCGGTTACAGATACGCAGTATTTT
j_call: TRBJ2-3
v_call: TRBV19
clone_size: NA
d_call: NA

cdr3_aa: CASSETVWTGGRSTDTQYF
cdr3_nt: TGTGCCAGCAGTGAAACTGTTTGGACAGGGGGCCGGTCGACAGATACGCAGTATTTT
j_call: TRBJ2-3
v_call: TRBV6-1
clone_size: NA
d_call: TRBD1

cdr3_aa: CASSPRLLAPYEQYF
cdr3_nt: TGTGCCAGTAGTCCACGGTTACTAGCTCCCTACGAGCAGTACTTC
j_call: TRBJ2-7
v_call: TRBV19
clone_size: NA
d_call: NA

cdr3_aa: CASRLLLEGGYTF
cdr3_nt: TGTGCCAGCAGACTTCTTTTGGAGGGCGGCTACACCTTC
j_call: TRBJ1-2
v_call: TRBV6-5
clone_size: NA
d_call: NA

cdr3_aa: CASSPGSGSRYEQYF
cdr3_nt: TGTGCCAGCAGTCCGGGAAGCGGGAGTCGGTACGAGCAGTACTTC
j_call: TRBJ2-7
v_call: TRBV27
clone_size: NA
d_call: TRBD2

cdr3_aa: CASSQSRDQPQHF
cdr3_nt: TGCGCCAGCAGCCAGAGCCGAGATCAGCCCCAGCATTTT
j_call: TRBJ1-5
v_call: TRBV4-1
clone_size: NA
d_call: NA

cdr3_aa: CASSAGTGGVRETQYF
cdr3_nt: TGTGCCAGCAGCGCCGGGACAGGGGGCGTGAGGGAGACCCAGTACTTC
j_call: TRBJ2-5
v_call: TRBV7-3
clone_size: NA
d_call: TRBD1

cdr3_aa: CSATQSYEQYF
cdr3_nt: TGCAGCGCCACACAGAGCTACGAGCAGTACTTC
j_call: TRBJ2-7
v_call: TRBV29-1
clone_size: NA
d_call: NA

cdr3_aa: CASNLREKGAFF
cdr3_nt: TGTGCCAGCAACTTACGGGAAAAGGGGGCTTTCTTT
j_call: TRBJ1-1
v_call: TRBV2
clone_size: NA
d_call: NA

cdr3_aa: CASSPWGGMNTEAFF
cdr3_nt: TGTGCCAGCAGCCCCTGGGGGGGAATGAACACTGAAGCTTTCTTT
j_call: TRBJ1-1
v_call: TRBV9
clone_size: once
d_call: NA

cdr3_aa: CASSLGGLRGDTQYF
cdr3_nt: TGTGCCAGCAGCTTGGGGGGCCTCAGAGGGGATACGCAGTATTTT
j_call: TRBJ2-3
v_call: TRBV6-4
clone_size: NA
d_call: NA

cdr3_aa: CASSLGLAGGPGEQFF
cdr3_nt: TGTGCCAGCAGCTTAGGACTAGCGGGAGGGCCTGGTGAGCAGTTCTTC
j_call: TRBJ2-1
v_call: TRBV7-6
clone_size: NA
d_call: TRBD2

cdr3_aa: CASSPSVLSGEKLFF
cdr3_nt: TGTGCCAGCAGCCCCTCAGTACTGTCGGGTGAAAAACTGTTTTTT
j_call: TRBJ1-4
v_call: TRBV7-8
clone_size: NA
d_call: NA